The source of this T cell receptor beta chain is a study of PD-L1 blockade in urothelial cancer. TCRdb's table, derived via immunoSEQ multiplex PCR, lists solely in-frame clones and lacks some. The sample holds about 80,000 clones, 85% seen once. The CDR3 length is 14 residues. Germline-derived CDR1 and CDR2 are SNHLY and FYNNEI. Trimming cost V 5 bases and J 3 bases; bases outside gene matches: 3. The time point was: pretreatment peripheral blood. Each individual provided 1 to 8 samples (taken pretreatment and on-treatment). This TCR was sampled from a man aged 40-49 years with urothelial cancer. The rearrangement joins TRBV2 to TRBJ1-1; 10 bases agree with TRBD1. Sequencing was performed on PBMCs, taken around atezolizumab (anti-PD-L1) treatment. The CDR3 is CASSTTGGDTEAFF. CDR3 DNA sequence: TGTGCCAGCAGTACGACAGGGGGCGACACTGAAGCTTTCTTT. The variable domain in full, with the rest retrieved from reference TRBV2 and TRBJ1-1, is EPEVTQTPSHQVTQMGQEVILRCVPISNHLYFYWYRQILGQKVEFLVSFYNNEISEKSEIFDDQFSVERPDGSNFTLKIRSTKLEDSAMYFCASSTTGGDTEAFFGQGTRLTVV.